The source of this T cell receptor (beta chain) is a study of cytomegalovirus exposure and HLA in healthy donors. Study-level findings and limits: Researchers reported from a later analysis that most CMV-associated TCR beta chains appeared HLA-restricted. Per a prior analysis, the majority of TCR beta V segments were productive roughly 87% or roughly 30% of the time.

The CDR3 loop spans 14 amino acids. V gave up 10 bases and J gave up 0 bases; unmatched junction bases: 4. The germline gives CDR1 MDHEN, CDR2 SYDVKM. Amplification used 60 Vbeta primers and 13 Jbeta primers. Assay: immunoSEQ multiplex PCR; the TCRdb copy retains only in-frame clones and omits some. The profile shows 250,000 to 350,000 clones, under 90% of them singletons. In nominal health when sampled, donors likely had unrecorded immune exposures nonetheless. On this clone itself: The target antigen is unknown.

The material sequenced was PBMCs. V and J are TRBV28 and TRBJ1-4; 8 bases match TRBD1. This sequence was found in a girl aged 2 to 9 in good health and CMV-seronegative. The CDR3 bases are TGTGCCACCAGGGGACAGGCAACTAATGAAAAACTGTTTTTT. Amino acids: CATRGQATNEKLFF.